This T cell receptor beta chain was recorded in a study of shared clonotypes between healthy human individuals. The wider study: For every donor, three CD4 naive, three CD4 memory, two CD8 naive and one CD8 memory plates were used. Study-wide points: In several donors, about 5% of naive CD4 clonotypes appeared in common.

The CDR3 sequence is 12 residues long. Germline V gene lookup returns CDR1 SGHDT and CDR2 YYEEEE. The V and J ends lost 4 bases and 4 bases respectively, with 9 bases between them. Profiling relied on immunoSEQ multiplex PCR, and the TCRdb table lists in-frame clones only, not all of them. Of about 2.1 million clones listed, more than 85% are singletons. Regarding this clone: Its antigen remains unknown.

Naive CD8 cells, CD45RO-negative and positively selected for CCR7, excluded terminally differentiated effector memory CD45RA+ cells. The healthy adult donors were HIV-negative and reported no recent acute infections or vaccinations. V and J are TRBV5-6 and TRBJ2-7; D ambiguous. The receptor's source is a man younger than 35 in good health. Some clones in this sample may be carry-over from other donors' samples. Sequencing was done on a sample of naive CD8+ T cells from PBMCs. The CDR3 region is CASSPNPYEQYF. As DNA, the CDR3 is TGTGCCAGCAGCCCGAATCCGTACGAGCAGTACTTC.